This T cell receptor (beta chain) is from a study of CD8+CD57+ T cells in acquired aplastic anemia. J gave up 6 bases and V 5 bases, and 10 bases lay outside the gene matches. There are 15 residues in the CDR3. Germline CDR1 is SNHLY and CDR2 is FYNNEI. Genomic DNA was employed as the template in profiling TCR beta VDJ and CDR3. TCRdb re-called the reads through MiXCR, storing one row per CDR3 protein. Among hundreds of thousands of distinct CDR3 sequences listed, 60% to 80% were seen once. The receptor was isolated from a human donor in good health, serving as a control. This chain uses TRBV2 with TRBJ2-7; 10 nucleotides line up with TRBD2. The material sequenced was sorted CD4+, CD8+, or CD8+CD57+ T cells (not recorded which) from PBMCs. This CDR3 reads CASSPSTSGNPEQYF. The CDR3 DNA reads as TGTGCCAGCAGTCCGAGTACTAGCGGGAACCCCGAGCAGTACTTC. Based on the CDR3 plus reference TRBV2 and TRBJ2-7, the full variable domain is EPEVTQTPSHQVTQMGQEVILRCVPISNHLYFYWYRQILGQKVEFLVSFYNNEISEKSEIFDDQFSVERPDGSNFTLKIRSTKLEDSAMYFCASSPSTSGNPEQYFGPGTRLTVT.